Following are 3 T cell receptor beta chains from one sample sequenced in a study of early T cells in non-severe SARS-CoV-2 infection (dated by TCRdb to about 2021). The method was 5' RACE. Sequencing was carried out with a NextSeq 500. TCRdb reran the public reads through fastp at Q25 and MiXCR, keeping productive beta chains. Duplicate CDR3 protein sequences are folded into a single record with the most common DNA and genes. Across this sample there are tens of thousands of distinct CDR3 sequences, with around 3% seen only once. The biggest ten clones account for roughly 0.7% of the sample. Sequencing used whole blood. Receptor source: an adult who was a healthcare worker with PCR-confirmed SARS-CoV-2 infection or an uninfected control (not recorded which).

This clonotype occurred many times. The genes are TRBV3-1 and TRBJ1-5; D ambiguous. The CDR3 is made up of 15 amino acids. The V end lost 2 bases, the J end lost 0 bases, and 8 bases lay between the germline ends. Germline V gene data show CDR1 as LGHDT and CDR2 as YNNKEL (reference sequence). The CDR3 reads CASSQSGGSNQPQHF. CDR3 nucleotides: TGTGCCAGCAGCCAAAGCGGTGGTAGCAATCAGCCCCAGCATTTT.

In this sample, this clonotype turned up many times. The V call is TRBV15, the J call TRBJ2-2; D remains unclear. CDR1 is LNHNV and CDR2 is YYDKDF in the germline V gene (reference sequence). The CDR3 covers 13 residues. The V end lost 0 bases, the J end lost 7 bases, and 6 bases lay between the germline ends. The CDR3 DNA reads TGTGCCACCAGCAGAGATTTTATCGGGGAGCTGTTTTTT. Its translation is CATSRDFIGELFF.

This clonotype was detected ten times or more. This chain uses TRBV12-3 or TRBV12-4 with TRBJ2-3; a possible D gene is TRBD2 (6 bases). Trimming took 2 bases from V and 6 from J, leaving 15 bases between them. The CDR3 contains 15 residues. The CDR3 reads CASSLRQPGRDTQYF. In DNA form, the CDR3 reads TGTGCCAGCAGTTTAAGACAGCCGGGGAGGGATACGCAGTATTTT.